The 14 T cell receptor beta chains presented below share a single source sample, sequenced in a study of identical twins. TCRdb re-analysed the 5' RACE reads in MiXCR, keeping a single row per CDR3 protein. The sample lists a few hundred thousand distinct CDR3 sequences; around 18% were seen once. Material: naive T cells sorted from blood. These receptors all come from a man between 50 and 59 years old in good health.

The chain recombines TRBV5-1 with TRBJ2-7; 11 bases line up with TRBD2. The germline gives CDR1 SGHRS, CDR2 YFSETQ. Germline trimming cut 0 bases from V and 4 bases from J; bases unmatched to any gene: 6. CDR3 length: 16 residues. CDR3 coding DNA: TGCGCCAGCAGCTTGGGAACTAGCGGGGGTCTGTACGAGCAGTACTTC. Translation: CASSLGTSGGLYEQYF.

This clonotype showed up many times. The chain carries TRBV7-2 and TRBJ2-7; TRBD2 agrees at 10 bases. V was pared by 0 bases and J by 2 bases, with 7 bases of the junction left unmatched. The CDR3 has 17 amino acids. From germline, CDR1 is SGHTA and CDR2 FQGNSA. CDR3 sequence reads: CASSLAFSGRTPYEQYF. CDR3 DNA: TGTGCCAGCAGCTTAGCATTTAGCGGGAGGACCCCCTACGAGCAGTACTTC. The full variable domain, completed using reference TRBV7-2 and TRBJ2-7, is GAGVSQSPSNKVTEKGKDVELRCDPISGHTALYWYRQSLGQGLEFLIYFQGNSAPDKSGLPSDRFSAERTGGSVSTLTIQRTQQEDSAVYLCASSLAFSGRTPYEQYFGPGTRLTVT.

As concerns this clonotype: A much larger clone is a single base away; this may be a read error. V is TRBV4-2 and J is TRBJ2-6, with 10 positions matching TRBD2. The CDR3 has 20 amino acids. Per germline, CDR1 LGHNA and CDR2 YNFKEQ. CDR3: CASNQRRPLAGVTGANVLTF. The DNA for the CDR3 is TGTGCCAGCAACCAACGAAGGCCGCTAGCGGGAGTCACTGGGGCCAACGTCCTGACTTTC.

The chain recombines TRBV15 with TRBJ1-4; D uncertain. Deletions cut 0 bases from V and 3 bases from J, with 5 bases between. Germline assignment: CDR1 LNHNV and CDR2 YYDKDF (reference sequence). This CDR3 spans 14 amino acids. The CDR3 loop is CATSRDRANEKLFF. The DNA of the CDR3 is TGTGCCACCAGCAGAGACAGAGCTAATGAAAAACTGTTTTTT.

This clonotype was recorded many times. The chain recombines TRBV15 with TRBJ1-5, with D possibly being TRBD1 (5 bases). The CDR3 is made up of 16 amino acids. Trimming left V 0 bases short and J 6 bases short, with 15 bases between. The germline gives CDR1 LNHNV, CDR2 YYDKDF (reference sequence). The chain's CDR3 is CATSRDLRGIGQPQHF. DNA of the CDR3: TGTGCCACCAGCAGAGATCTGCGGGGCATCGGTCAGCCCCAGCATTTT.

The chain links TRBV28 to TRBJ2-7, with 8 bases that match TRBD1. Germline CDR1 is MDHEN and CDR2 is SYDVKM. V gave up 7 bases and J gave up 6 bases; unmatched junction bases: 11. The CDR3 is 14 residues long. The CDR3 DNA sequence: TGTGCCAGCACCTTGACAGGGGAATTCTTCGAGCAGTACTTC. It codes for CASTLTGEFFEQYF.

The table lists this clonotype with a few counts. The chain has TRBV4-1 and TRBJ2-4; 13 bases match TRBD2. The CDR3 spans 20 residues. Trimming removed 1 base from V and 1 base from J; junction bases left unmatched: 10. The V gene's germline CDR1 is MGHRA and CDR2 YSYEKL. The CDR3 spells CASSQGRQGLAGRAKNIQYF. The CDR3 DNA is TGCGCCAGCAGCCAAGGGAGGCAGGGACTAGCGGGACGGGCCAAAAACATTCAGTACTTC.

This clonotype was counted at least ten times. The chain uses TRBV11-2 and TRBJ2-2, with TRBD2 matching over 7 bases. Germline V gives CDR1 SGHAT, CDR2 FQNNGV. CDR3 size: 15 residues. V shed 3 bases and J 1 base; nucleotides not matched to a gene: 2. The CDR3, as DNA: TGTGCCAGCAGCTTTCTAGCGGAGAACACCGGGGAGCTGTTTTTT. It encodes CASSFLAENTGELFF.

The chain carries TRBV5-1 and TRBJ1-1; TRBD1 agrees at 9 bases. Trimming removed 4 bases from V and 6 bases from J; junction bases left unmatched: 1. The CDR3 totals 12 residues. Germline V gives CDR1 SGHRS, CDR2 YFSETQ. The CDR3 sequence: CASSGDRAEAFF. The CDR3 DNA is TGCGCCAGCAGCGGGGACAGGGCTGAAGCTTTCTTT.

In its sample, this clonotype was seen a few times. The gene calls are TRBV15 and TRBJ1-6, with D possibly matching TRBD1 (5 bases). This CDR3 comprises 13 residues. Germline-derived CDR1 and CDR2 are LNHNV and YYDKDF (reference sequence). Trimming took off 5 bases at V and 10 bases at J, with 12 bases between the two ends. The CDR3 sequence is CATSGQRRSPLHF. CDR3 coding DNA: TGTGCCACCAGCGGACAAAGAAGGTCACCCCTCCACTTT. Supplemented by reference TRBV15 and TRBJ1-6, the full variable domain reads DAMVIQNPRYQVTQFGKPVTLSCSQTLNHNVMYWYQQKSSQAPKLLFHYYDKDFNNEADTPDNFQSRRPNTSFCFLDIRSPGLGDTAMYLCATSGQRRSPLHFGNGTRLTVT.

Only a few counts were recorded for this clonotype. Here the CDR3 reads CASSYELNTEAFF. The CDR3 DNA sequence: TGTGCCAGCAGTTACGAGTTGAACACTGAAGCTTTCTTT. The chain couples TRBV6-2 or TRBV6-3 to TRBJ1-1; D ambiguous. This CDR3 region has 13 residues. Germline values: CDR1 MNHEY, CDR2 SVGEGT. The germline V and J ends were trimmed by 2 bases and 0 bases, with 4 bases remaining between them.

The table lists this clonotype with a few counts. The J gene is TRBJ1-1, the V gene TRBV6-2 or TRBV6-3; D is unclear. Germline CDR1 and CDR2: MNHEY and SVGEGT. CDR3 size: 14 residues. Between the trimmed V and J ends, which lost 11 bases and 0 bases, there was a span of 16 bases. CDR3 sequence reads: CASVGRTLNTEAFF. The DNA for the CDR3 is TGTGCCTCAGTCGGGCGGACCCTGAACACTGAAGCTTTCTTT.

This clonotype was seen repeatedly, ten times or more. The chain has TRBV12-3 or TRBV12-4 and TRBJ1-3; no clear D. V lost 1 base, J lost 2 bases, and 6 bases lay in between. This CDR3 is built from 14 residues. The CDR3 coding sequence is TGTGCCAGCAGTTTAGGCAGAGCTGGAAACACCATATATTTT. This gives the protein CASSLGRAGNTIYF.

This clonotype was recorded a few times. The CDR3 coding sequence is TGTGCCAGCAGCGCGAGCTCCGGGACAGGGCTTCAGCCCCAGCATTTT. It is translated as CASSASSGTGLQPQHF. The rearrangement links TRBV9 to TRBJ1-5; TRBD1 matches at 9 bases. Germline CDR1 is SGDLS and CDR2 is YYNGEE. V shed 3 bases and J 6 bases; nucleotides not matched to a gene: 10. The CDR3 spans 16 residues.